The source of this T cell receptor (beta chain) is a study of post-analysis software for immune sequencing data. Across the whole study: Relapsing-remitting, secondary progressive and progressive-relapsing forms made up the multiple sclerosis disease courses. General study findings and limits: Diversity measured as normalized Chao1 was significantly lower in multiple sclerosis patients than in controls. Patients showed TRBV5-6, TRBV5-1 and TRBV20-1 among four to six TRBV segments more frequent than in controls. Strong co-clustering by F measure was seen for same-batch samples.

Presence of unique molecular identifiers characterized the TCR beta cDNA libraries. Some 500,000 cDNA molecules were recovered from an input of roughly 0.85 to 10 million T cells. A single record per CDR3 protein comes from TCRdb applying MiXCR to the PCR reads. The repertoire holds some 370,000 distinct CDR3 sequences, around 37% seen once, with about an eighth in the top ten. With regard to this clonotype: The target antigen is unknown.

The trim removed 5 bases at V and 1 base at J, leaving 10 bases unmatched. This CDR3 region has 17 residues. Germline V gives CDR1 MGHRA, CDR2 YSYEKL. The chain uses TRBV4-1 and TRBJ2-1; 8 bases line up with TRBD2. The TCR was taken from a girl aged 5-17 years with multiple sclerosis. Sequencing used blood. The CDR3 DNA reads TGCGCCAGCAGCAAAGTGCCGGGACTAGAATCCTACAATGAGCAGTTCTTC. This sequence encodes CASSKVPGLESYNEQFF.